This section outlines one T cell receptor (beta chain) sequence together with its context. A read error may account for a junction end that differs from germline. This entry is derived from a study of blood T cell repertoires in COVID-19. Study summary: COVID-19 samples collected from the United States, Italy and Spain covered acute and convalescent phases. PBMCs, B-cell-depleted T cells, or T cells were the source of the cDNA or gDNA that made up the material.

Authors' analysis steps: Amplifying reference gene primers gave estimates of nucleated cell counts. The protocol was immunoSEQ multiplex PCR, while the TCRdb copy is restricted to in-frame clones and leaves out a portion. V and J calls and clone size come straight from that table; D and trimming were deduced from the DNA. The sample includes 300,000 to 450,000 clones, more than 70% of them seen just once. This CDR3 region has 16 residues. Germline CDR1 reads MGHRA; CDR2 reads YSYEKL. The sequence came from a woman in her sixties with COVID-19, enrolled during active disease. The chain uses TRBV4-1 and TRBJ2-2, with 11 bases fitting TRBD2. The source material was peripheral blood. The CDR3 region is CASRQASGGTPGELFF. DNA of the CDR3: TGCGCCAGCAGACAAGCTAGCGGGGGGACCCCCGGGGAGCTGTTTTTT.